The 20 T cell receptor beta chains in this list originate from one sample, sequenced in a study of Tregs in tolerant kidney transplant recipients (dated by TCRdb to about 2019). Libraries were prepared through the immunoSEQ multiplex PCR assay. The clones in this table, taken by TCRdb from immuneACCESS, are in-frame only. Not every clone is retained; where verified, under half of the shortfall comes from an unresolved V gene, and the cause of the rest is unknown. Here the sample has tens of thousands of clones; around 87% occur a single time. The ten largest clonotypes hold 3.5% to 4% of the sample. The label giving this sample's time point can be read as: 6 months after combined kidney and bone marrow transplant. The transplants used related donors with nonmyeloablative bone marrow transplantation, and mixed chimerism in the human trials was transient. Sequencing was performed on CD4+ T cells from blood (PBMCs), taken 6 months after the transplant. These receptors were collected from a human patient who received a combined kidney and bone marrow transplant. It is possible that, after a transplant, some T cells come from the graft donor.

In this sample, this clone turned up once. CDR3 coding DNA: TGTGCCAACTCGGGACAGGTGAACACTGAAGCTTTCTTT. This translates into CANSGQVNTEAFF. J is TRBJ1-1 and V is TRBV18; 8 positions agree with TRBD1. Germline V gene lookup returns CDR1 KGHSH and CDR2 LQKENI. J gave up 0 bases and V 10 bases, and 4 bases lay outside the gene matches. CDR3 length equals 13 residues.

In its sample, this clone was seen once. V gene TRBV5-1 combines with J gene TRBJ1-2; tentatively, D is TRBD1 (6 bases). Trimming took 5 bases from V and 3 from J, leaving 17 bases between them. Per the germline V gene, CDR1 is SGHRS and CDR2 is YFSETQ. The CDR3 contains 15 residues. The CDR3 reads CASRQAGGGHYGYTF. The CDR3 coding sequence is TGCGCCAGCAGGCAGGCGGGCGGGGGCCACTATGGCTACACCTTC.

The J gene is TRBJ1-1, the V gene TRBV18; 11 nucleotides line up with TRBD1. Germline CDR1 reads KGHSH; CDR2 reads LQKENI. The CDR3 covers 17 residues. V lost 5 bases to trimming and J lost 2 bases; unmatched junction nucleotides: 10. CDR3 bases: TGTGCCAGCTCAGCGACAACCGGGACAGGGGGAAACACTGAAGCTTTCTTT. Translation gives CASSATTGTGGNTEAFF.

The CDR3 bases are TGTGCCAGCAGCTTAGATCGAGGTGCCGAGCAGTACTTC. It specifies CASSLDRGAEQYF. The V gene is TRBV11-3, the J gene TRBJ2-7; no clear D gene. Trimming removed 0 bases from V and 6 bases from J, with 9 bases in between. Germline V lookup: CDR1 SGHNT, CDR2 YENEEA. The CDR3 has 13 amino acids.

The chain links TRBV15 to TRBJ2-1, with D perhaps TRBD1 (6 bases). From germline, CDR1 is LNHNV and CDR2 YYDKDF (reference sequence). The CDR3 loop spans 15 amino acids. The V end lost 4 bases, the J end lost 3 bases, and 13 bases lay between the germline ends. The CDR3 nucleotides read TGTGCCACCAGCAAAGCCGGGACAATCTACAATGAGCAGTTCTTC. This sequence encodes CATSKAGTIYNEQFF.

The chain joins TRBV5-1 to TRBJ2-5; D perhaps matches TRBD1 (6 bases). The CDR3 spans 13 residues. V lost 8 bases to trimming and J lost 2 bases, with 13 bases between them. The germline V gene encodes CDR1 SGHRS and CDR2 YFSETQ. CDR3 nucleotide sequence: TGCGCCAGGGGGACAAGCGGTCAAGAGACCCAGTACTTC. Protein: CARGTSGQETQYF.

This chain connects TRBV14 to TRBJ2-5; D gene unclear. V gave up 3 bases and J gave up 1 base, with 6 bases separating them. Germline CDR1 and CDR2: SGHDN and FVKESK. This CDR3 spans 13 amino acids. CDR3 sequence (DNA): TGTGCCAGCAGCCATTTCCTCCAAGAGACCCAGTACTTC. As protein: CASSHFLQETQYF. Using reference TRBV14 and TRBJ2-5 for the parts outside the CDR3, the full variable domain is EAGVTQFPSHSVIEKGQTVTLRCDPISGHDNLYWYRRVMGKEIKFLLHFVKESKQDESGMPNNRFLAERTGGTYSTLKVQPAELEDSGVYFCASSHFLQETQYFGPGTRLLVL.

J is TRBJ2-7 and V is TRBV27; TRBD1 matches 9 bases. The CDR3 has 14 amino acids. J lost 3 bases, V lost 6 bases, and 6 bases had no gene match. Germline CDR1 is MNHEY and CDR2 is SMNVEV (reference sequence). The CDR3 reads CASRGTGLNYEQYF. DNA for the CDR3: TGTGCCAGCAGGGGGACAGGGCTCAACTACGAGCAGTACTTC.

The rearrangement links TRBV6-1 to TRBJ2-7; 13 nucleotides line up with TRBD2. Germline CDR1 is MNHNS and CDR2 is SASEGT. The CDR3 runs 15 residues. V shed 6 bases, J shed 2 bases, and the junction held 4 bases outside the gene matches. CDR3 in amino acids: CASRGTSGATYEQYF. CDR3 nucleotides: TGTGCCAGCAGGGGGACTAGCGGGGCAACCTACGAGCAGTACTTC.

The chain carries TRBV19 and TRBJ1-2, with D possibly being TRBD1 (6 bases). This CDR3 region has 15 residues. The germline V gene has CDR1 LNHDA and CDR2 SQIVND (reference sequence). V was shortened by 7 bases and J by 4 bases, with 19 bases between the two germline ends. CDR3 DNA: TGTGCCAGTATTCCCTGGGAAGGGACAATCTATGGCTACACCTTC. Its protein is CASIPWEGTIYGYTF.

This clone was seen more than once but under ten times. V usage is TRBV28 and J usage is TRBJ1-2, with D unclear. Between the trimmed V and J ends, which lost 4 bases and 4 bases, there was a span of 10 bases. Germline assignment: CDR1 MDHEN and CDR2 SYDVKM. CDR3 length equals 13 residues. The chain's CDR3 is CASSSPRSYGYTF. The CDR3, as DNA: TGTGCCAGCAGTTCTCCCAGGTCCTATGGCTACACCTTC.

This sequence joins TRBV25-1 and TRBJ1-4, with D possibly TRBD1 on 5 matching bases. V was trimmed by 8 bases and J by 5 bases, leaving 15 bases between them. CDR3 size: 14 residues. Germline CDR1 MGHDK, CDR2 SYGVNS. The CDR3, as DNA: TGTGCCAGCGGTGGGGGGACTGAAAATGAAAAACTGTTTTTT. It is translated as CASGGGTENEKLFF. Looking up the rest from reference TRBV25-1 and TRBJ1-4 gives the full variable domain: EADIYQTPRYLVIGTGKKITLECSQTMGHDKMYWYQQDPGMELHLIHYSYGVNSTEKGDLSSESTVSRIRTEHFPLTLESARPSHTSQYLCASGGGTENEKLFFGSGTQLSVL.

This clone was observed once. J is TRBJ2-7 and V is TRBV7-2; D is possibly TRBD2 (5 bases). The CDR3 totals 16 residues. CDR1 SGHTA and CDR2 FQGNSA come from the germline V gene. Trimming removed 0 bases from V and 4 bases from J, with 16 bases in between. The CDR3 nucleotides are TGTGCCAGCAGCTTAGCCCTATTAGCGAGTGGGTACGAGCAGTACTTC. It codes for CASSLALLASGYEQYF.

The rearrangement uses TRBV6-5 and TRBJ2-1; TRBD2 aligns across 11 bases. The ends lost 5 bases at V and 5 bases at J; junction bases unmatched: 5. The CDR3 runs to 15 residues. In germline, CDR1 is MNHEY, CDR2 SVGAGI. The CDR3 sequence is CASSPGLAENNEQFF. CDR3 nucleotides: TGTGCCAGCAGTCCGGGACTAGCGGAAAACAATGAGCAGTTCTTC.

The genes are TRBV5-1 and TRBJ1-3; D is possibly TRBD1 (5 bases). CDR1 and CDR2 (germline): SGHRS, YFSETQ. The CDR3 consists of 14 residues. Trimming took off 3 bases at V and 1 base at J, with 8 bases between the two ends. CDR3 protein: CASSSQGSGNTIYF. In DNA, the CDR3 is TGCGCCAGCAGCTCTCAGGGTTCTGGAAACACCATATATTTT.

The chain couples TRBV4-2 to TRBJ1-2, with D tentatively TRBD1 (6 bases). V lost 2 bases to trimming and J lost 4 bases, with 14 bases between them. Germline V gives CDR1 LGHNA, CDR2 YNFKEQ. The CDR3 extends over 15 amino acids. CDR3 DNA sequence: TGTGCCAGCAGCCAATTAGCAGGGGTAAGCTATGGCTACACCTTC. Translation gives CASSQLAGVSYGYTF.

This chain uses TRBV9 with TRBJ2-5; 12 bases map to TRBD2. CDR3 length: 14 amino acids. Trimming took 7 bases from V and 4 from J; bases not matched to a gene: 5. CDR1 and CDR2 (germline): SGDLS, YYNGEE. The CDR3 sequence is CASSETSGRETQYF. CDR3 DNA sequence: TGTGCCAGCTCCGAGACTAGCGGGAGAGAGACCCAGTACTTC. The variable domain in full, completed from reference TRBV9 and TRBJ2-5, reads DSGVTQTPKHLITATGQRVTLRCSPRSGDLSVYWYQQSLDQGLQFLIQYYNGEERAKGNILERFSAQQFPDLHSELNLSSLELGDSALYFCASSETSGRETQYFGPGTRLLVL.

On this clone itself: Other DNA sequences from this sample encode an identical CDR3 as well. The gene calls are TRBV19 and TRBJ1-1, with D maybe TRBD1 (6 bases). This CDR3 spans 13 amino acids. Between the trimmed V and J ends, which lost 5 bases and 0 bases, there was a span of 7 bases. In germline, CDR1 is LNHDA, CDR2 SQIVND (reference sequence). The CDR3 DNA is TGTGCCAGTAGTGAGGGGGTGAACACTGAAGCTTTCTTT. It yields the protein CASSEGVNTEAFF.

The CDR3 is CASSLYRLASGPDTQYF. The CDR3 DNA reads TGTGCCAGCAGCCTCTACAGACTAGCCTCCGGCCCAGATACGCAGTATTTT. The chain has TRBV11-3 and TRBJ2-3; TRBD2 aligns across 7 bases. V gave up 5 bases and J gave up 4 bases; unmatched junction bases: 15. The CDR3 totals 17 residues. Per the germline V gene, CDR1 is SGHNT and CDR2 is YENEEA. Full variable domain (remainder filled in from reference TRBV11-3 and TRBJ2-3): EAGVVQSPRYKIIEKKQPVAFWCNPISGHNTLYWYLQNLGQGPELLIRYENEEAVDDSQLPKDRFSAERLKGVDSTLKIQPAELGDSAVYLCASSLYRLASGPDTQYFGPGTRLTVL.

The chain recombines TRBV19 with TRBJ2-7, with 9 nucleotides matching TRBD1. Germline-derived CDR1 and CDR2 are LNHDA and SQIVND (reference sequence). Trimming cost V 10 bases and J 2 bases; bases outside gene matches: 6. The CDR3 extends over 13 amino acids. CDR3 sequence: CATRRTGAYEQYF. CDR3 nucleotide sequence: TGTGCCACCAGACGGACAGGGGCCTACGAGCAGTACTTC.